The T cell receptor beta chain under discussion was sequenced for a study of STAT5B mutations in CD4+ large granular lymphocyte leukemia. About this clone itself: Its cognate antigen is unknown.

Study-level findings and limits: Top patient clones used TRBV06 genes more often: 8/27 versus 2/35 in controls.

Germline values: CDR1 SGHRS, CDR2 YFSETQ. CDR3 length: 15 residues. With 3 bases clipped from V and 1 base from J, the junction kept 6 bases outside the gene matches. The survey-level immunoSEQ assay was used. The repertoire was sequenced with immunoSEQ multiplex PCR; TCRdb's copy has only in-frame clones and lacks some. The table includes tens of thousands of clones, about 71% detected once. The sample taken for sequencing was CD4+ T cells from blood buffy coats. This chain links TRBV5-1 with TRBJ2-5; 7 positions match TRBD2. The source of this sequence is a human donor in good health. The CDR3 coding sequence is TGCGCCAGCAGCTCCACACTAGCGAGCCAAGAGACCCAGTACTTC. It translates to CASSSTLASQETQYF.